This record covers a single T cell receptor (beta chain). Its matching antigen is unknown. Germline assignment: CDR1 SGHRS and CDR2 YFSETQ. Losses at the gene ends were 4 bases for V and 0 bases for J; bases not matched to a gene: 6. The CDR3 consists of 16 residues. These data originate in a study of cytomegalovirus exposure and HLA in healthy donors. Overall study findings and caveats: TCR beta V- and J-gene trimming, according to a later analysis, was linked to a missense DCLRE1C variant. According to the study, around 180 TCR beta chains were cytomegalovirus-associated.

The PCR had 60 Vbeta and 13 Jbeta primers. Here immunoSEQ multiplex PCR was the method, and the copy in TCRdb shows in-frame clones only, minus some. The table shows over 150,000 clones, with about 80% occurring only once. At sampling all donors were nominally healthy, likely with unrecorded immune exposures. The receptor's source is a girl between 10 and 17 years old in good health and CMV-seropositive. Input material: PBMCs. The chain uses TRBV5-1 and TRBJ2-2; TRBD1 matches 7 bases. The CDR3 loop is CASSPKTGTNTGELFF. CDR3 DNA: TGCGCCAGCAGCCCGAAGACAGGGACGAACACCGGGGAGCTGTTTTTT.